Following are 21 T cell receptor beta chains from one sample sequenced in a study of T cell repertoires in cytomegalovirus infection. One entry per CDR3 protein, called by TCRdb with MiXCR from the reads. The table has some 400,000 distinct CDR3 sequences, 30% to 40% seen once; the top ten hold around 13%. Sequenced: PBMCs. These receptors were taken from a human donor in good health (CMV status not recorded). Some clones in this sample may be carry-over from other donors' samples.

This clonotype was detected once. The CDR3, as DNA: TGTGCCAGCAGCTTGGATCCGTATAGCGGGGGGCCAGGGGAGACCCAGTACTTC. It translates to CASSLDPYSGGPGETQYF. The chain joins TRBV5-4 to TRBJ2-5, with 10 bases fitting TRBD2. The germline CDR1 and CDR2 sequences are SGHNT and YYREEE (reference sequence). The CDR3 totals 18 residues. With V trimmed by 0 bases and J by 5 bases, 13 bases remained unmatched.

This clonotype was detected only a few times. DNA of the CDR3: TGTGCCAGCAGCTTATCGGGGACCTCGTTTGGTTCACCCCTCCACTTT. Its translation is CASSLSGTSFGSPLHF. The chain links TRBV11-2 to TRBJ1-6; D is possibly TRBD1 (5 bases). The CDR3 sequence is 16 residues long. Trimming removed 2 bases at V and 9 bases at J, with 17 bases between. Germline V gives CDR1 SGHAT, CDR2 FQNNGV. Together with reference TRBV11-2 and TRBJ1-6, the CDR3 gives the full variable domain: EAGVAQSPRYKIIEKRQSVAFWCNPISGHATLYWYQQILGQGPKLLIQFQNNGVVDDSQLPKDRFSAERLKGVDSTLKIQPAKLEDSAVYLCASSLSGTSFGSPLHFGNGTRLTVT.

The V gene is TRBV20-1, the J gene TRBJ2-3; D is undetermined. Between the trimmed V and J ends, which lost 5 bases and 4 bases, there was a span of 7 bases. The CDR3 loop spans 11 amino acids. Looked up from germline, CDR1 is DFQATT and CDR2 is SNEGSKA (reference sequence). The CDR3 here is CSAQLPDTQYF. The CDR3 nucleotides read TGCAGTGCTCAACTGCCAGATACGCAGTATTTT.

This clonotype was seen only once. The rearrangement uses TRBV19 and TRBJ2-5; TRBD1 agrees at 8 bases. After removal of 6 bases from V and 5 bases from J, the junction contained 11 bases not matched to a gene. Germline V gene data show CDR1 as LNHDA and CDR2 as SQIVND (reference sequence). The CDR3 has 15 amino acids. The CDR3 DNA is TGTGCCAGTAGACCCTCGGACAGGGTGTGGGAGACCCAGTACTTC. Its translation: CASRPSDRVWETQYF.

The chain recombines TRBV7-8 with TRBJ1-2, with D possibly being TRBD1 (5 bases). V lost 2 bases, J lost 8 bases, and 15 bases lay in between. Germline CDR1 and CDR2: SGHVS and FQNEAQ. This CDR3 is built from 14 residues. In DNA, the CDR3 is TGTGCCAGCAGCTTAACTTCAGGGTCTCGGGGCTACACCTTC. This encodes CASSLTSGSRGYTF.

The V call is TRBV2, the J call TRBJ2-3; D is perhaps TRBD2 (5 bases). Deletions cut 4 bases from V and 0 bases from J, with 29 bases between. The CDR3 extends over 21 amino acids. Germline V lookup: CDR1 SNHLY, CDR2 FYNNEI. Written as DNA, the CDR3 is TGTGCCAGCAGTGTATTGAACTCCAGCGAGGAGGACTCAGCTAGCACAGATACGCAGTATTTT. Amino acids: CASSVLNSSEEDSASTDTQYF.

This clonotype was recorded many times. The chain has TRBV11-3 and TRBJ2-3; D assignment may be TRBD1 or TRBD2 (5 bases each). The CDR3 runs 14 residues. CDR1 and CDR2 from the germline V gene are SGHNT and YENEEA. With 5 bases removed from V and 4 bases from J, the gap between germline ends came to 13 bases. The CDR3 sequence is CASSRDPRADTQYF. DNA for the CDR3: TGTGCCAGCAGCCGGGACCCCCGGGCAGATACGCAGTATTTT.

The rearrangement uses TRBV4-2 and TRBJ2-3, with D uncertain. The CDR3 has 15 residues. Deletions cut 0 bases from V and 1 base from J, with 8 bases between. Germline V gene lookup returns CDR1 LGHNA and CDR2 YNFKEQ. The CDR3 DNA reads TGTGCCAGCAGCCAAGATGGGGAACGCACAGATACGCAGTATTTT. It is translated as CASSQDGERTDTQYF.

This clonotype was detected ten times or more. The chain combines TRBV9 with TRBJ1-2; 7 bases are shared with TRBD1. With 0 bases clipped from V and 11 bases from J, the junction kept 13 bases outside the gene matches. CDR3 length: 15 residues. CDR1 SGDLS and CDR2 YYNGEE come from the germline V gene. CDR3 in DNA: TGTGCCAGCAGCGTAGAGGAAGGGGGCGCGTACCCGTACACCTTC. Translating it yields CASSVEEGGAYPYTF.

The chain is built from TRBV12-3 or TRBV12-4 and TRBJ1-1; the match to TRBD1 covers 7 bases. The trim removed 6 bases at V and 7 bases at J, leaving 5 bases unmatched. This CDR3 is 12 amino acids long. CDR3 nucleotide sequence: TGTGCCAGCAGCCCGGGACAGAGTGAAGCTTTCTTT. Its translation is CASSPGQSEAFF.

This clonotype has a handful of counts. The V gene is TRBV7-9, the J gene TRBJ2-7, with D unclear. This CDR3 is built from 13 residues. V gave up 1 base and J gave up 3 bases, with 7 bases separating them. From germline, CDR1 is SEHNR and CDR2 FQNEAQ (reference sequence). The CDR3 region has the DNA TGTGCCAGCAGCTTAGTTCCCGTCTACGAGCAGTACTTC. It codes for CASSLVPVYEQYF.

A word on this clonotype: Here the CDR3 omits its conserved ending phenylalanine or tryptophan, so a read error is the likely source. This chain joins TRBV2 and TRBJ2-7; maybe TRBD2 (6 bases). Between the trimmed V and J ends, which lost 8 bases and 0 bases, there was a span of 14 bases. There are 14 residues in the CDR3. In germline, CDR1 is SNHLY, CDR2 FYNNEI. The CDR3 reads CASRAGGTSYEQYL. The CDR3 coding sequence is TGTGCCAGCCGGGCGGGCGGGACCTCCTACGAGCAGTACTTA.

This clonotype was seen a handful of times. The CDR3 nucleotides read TGTGCCAGCAGACAAACTAGGGCGGGGGGCTATGAGCAGTTCTTC. It encodes CASRQTRAGGYEQFF. The rearrangement uses TRBV28 and TRBJ2-1, with 8 bases matching TRBD2. CDR3 length equals 15 residues. Germline V gives CDR1 MDHEN, CDR2 SYDVKM. V shed 6 bases, J shed 8 bases, and the junction held 12 bases outside the gene matches.

A remark on this clonotype: At one end the junction does not follow the germline gene, possibly because of a read error. The chain uses TRBV6-9 and TRBJ2-3, with D perhaps matching TRBD2 (6 bases). This CDR3 comprises 16 residues. The germline CDR1 and CDR2 sequences are MNHGY and SVAAGI. The CDR3 sequence is CASSYEVGGAEDTQCF. The CDR3 nucleotides are TGTGCCAGCAGTTACGAGGTCGGCGGGGCCGAAGATACGCAGTGTTTT.

This clonotype was observed a few times. This chain links TRBV2 with TRBJ2-1, with a tentative D call TRBD2 (5 bases). This CDR3 region has 15 residues. V gave up 6 bases and J gave up 0 bases, with 12 bases separating them. The germline V gene has CDR1 SNHLY and CDR2 FYNNEI. In DNA form, the CDR3 reads TGTGCCAGCAGGTATGGGGAGAGCTCCTACAATGAGCAGTTCTTC. Translation: CASRYGESSYNEQFF.

The V call is TRBV4-1, the J call TRBJ2-1, with 8 bases identical to TRBD2. V gave up 1 base and J gave up 3 bases; unmatched junction bases: 8. Germline values: CDR1 MGHRA, CDR2 YSYEKL. CDR3 length: 17 residues. The CDR3 DNA reads TGCGCCAGCAGCCAAGTCCGGGCGGGGGGCCTCTACAATGAGCAGTTCTTC. Translated: CASSQVRAGGLYNEQFF.

The V and J genes are TRBV10-3 and TRBJ2-2; 8 positions agree with TRBD2. Trimming cost V 7 bases and J 1 base; bases outside gene matches: 2. CDR3 length: 14 amino acids. The germline V gene encodes CDR1 ENHRY and CDR2 SYGVKD. CDR3 coding DNA: TGTGCCATCAAACTAGCGGAGAACACCGGGGAGCTGTTTTTT. Its translation is CAIKLAENTGELFF.

The CDR3 protein is CASRTLAGAYNEQFF. The CDR3 DNA sequence: TGTGCCAGTAGAACTCTAGCGGGGGCCTACAATGAGCAGTTCTTC. This chain links TRBV19 with TRBJ2-1, with TRBD2 matching 10 bases. The CDR3 extends over 15 amino acids. Germline V gene lookup returns CDR1 LNHDA and CDR2 SQIVND (reference sequence). V lost 6 bases and J lost 2; bases outside the gene matches: 4.

This clonotype was detected once. J is TRBJ1-2 and V is TRBV2; D is perhaps TRBD1 (6 bases). Germline V gene sequence: CDR1 SNHLY, CDR2 FYNNEI. The CDR3 runs to 13 residues. The V gene lost 11 bases and the J gene lost 4 bases, with 17 bases spanning the gap. The CDR3, as DNA: TGTGCCCGACGGACAGACTACCGCTATGGCTACACCTTC. It is translated as CARRTDYRYGYTF. Together with reference TRBV2 and TRBJ1-2, the CDR3 gives the full variable domain: EPEVTQTPSHQVTQMGQEVILRCVPISNHLYFYWYRQILGQKVEFLVSFYNNEISEKSEIFDDQFSVERPDGSNFTLKIRSTKLEDSAMYFCARRTDYRYGYTFGSGTRLTVV.

This clonotype showed up just once. Given a much more abundant clone one base away, this may be a read error. The chain combines TRBV7-2 with TRBJ2-7; weak D call: TRBD1 (6 bases). V was clipped by 5 bases and J by 0 bases, with 17 bases between them. CDR3 size: 16 residues. The germline gives CDR1 SGHTA, CDR2 FQGNSA. The CDR3 sequence: CASSGRGTCSSYEQYF. CDR3 sequence (DNA): TGTGCCAGCAGCGGAAGGGGGACGTGTAGCTCCTACGAGCAGTACTTC. The entire variable domain, with the rest obtained from reference TRBV7-2 and TRBJ2-7, is as follows: GAGVSQSPSNKVTEKGKDVELRCDPISGHTALYWYRQSLGQGLEFLIYFQGNSAPDKSGLPSDRFSAERTGGSVSTLTIQRTQQEDSAVYLCASSGRGTCSSYEQYFGPGTRLTVT.

In its sample, this clonotype was seen many times. The rearrangement joins TRBV7-6 to TRBJ1-1; TRBD1 matches at 8 bases. The germline V gene encodes CDR1 SGHVS and CDR2 FNYEAQ. The V and J ends lost 7 bases and 0 bases, in that order; junction bases with no gene match: 4. The CDR3 extends over 14 amino acids. The CDR3 coding sequence is TGTGCCAGCACCCAGGGGGCCTTGAACACTGAAGCTTTCTTT. Translated: CASTQGALNTEAFF.